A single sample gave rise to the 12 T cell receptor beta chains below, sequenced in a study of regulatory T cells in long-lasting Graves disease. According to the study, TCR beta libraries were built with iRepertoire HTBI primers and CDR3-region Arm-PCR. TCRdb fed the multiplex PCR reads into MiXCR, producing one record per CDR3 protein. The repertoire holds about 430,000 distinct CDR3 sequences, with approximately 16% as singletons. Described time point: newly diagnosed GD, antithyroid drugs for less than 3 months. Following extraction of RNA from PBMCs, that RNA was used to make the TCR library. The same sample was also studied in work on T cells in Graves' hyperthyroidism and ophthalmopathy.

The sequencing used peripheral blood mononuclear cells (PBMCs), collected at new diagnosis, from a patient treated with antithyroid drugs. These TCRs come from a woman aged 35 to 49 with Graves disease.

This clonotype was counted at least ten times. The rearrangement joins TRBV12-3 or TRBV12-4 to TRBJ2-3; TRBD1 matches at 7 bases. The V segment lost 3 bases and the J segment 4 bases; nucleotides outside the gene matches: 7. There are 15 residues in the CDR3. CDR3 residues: CASSLGQSGADTQYF. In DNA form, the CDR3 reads TGTGCCAGCAGTTTGGGACAGAGCGGCGCAGATACGCAGTATTTT.

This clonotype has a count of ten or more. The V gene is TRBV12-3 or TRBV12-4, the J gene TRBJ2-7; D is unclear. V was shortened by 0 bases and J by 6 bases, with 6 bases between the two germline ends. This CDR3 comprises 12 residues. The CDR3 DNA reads TGTGCCAGCAGTTTAGCTTCCCTCGAGCAGTACTTC. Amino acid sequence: CASSLASLEQYF.

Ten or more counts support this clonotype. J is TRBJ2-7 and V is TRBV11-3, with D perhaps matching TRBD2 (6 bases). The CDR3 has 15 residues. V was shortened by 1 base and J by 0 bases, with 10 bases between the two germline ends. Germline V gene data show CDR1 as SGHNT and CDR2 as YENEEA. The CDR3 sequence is CASSLGLDYSYEQYF. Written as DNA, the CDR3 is TGTGCCAGCAGCTTAGGCTTGGACTACTCCTACGAGCAGTACTTC.

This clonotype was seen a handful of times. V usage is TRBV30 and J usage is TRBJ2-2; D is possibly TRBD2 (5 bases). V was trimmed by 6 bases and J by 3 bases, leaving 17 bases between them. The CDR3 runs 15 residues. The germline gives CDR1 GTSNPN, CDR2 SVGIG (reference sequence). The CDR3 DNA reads TGTGCCTGCTACTTTACGGACTCTTACACCGGGGAGCTGTTTTTT. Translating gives CACYFTDSYTGELFF.

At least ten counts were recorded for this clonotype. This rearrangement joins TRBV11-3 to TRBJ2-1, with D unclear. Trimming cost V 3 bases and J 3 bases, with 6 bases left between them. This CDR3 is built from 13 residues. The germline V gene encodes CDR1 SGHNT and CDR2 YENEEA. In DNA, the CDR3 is TGTGCCAGCAGCTTTACTTACTACAATGAGCAGTTCTTC. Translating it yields CASSFTYYNEQFF.

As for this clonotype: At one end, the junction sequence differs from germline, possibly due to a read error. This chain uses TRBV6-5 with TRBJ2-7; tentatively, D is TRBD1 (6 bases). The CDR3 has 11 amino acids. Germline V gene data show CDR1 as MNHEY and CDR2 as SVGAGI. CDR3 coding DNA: TGTGCCAGCAGTTACGCCGACAGGTACCACTTC. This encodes CASSYADRYHF.

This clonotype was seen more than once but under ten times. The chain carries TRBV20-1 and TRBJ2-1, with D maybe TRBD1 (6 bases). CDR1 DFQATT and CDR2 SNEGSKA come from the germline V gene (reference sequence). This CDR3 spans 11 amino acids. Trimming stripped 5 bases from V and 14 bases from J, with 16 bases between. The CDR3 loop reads CSAVRGLMKFF. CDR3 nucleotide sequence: TGCAGTGCTGTTAGGGGGTTGATGAAGTTCTTC.

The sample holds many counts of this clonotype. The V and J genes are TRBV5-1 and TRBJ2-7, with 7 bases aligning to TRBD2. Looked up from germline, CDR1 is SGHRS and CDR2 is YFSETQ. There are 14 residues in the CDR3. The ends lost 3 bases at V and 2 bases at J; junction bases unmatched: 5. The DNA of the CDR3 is TGCGCCAGCAGCTCGGGGGGAACAGCCTACGAGCAGTACTTC. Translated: CASSSGGTAYEQYF.

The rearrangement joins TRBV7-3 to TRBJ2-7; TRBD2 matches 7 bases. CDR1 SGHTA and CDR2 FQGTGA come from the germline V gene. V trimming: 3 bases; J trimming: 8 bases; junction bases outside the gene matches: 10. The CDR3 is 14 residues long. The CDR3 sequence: CASSFNGGEGKQYF. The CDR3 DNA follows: TGTGCCAGCAGCTTTAATGGAGGGGAGGGGAAGCAGTACTTC.

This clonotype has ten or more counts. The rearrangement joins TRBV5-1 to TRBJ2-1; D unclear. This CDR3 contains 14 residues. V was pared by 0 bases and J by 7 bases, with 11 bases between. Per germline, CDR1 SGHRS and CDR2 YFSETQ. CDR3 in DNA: TGCGCCAGCAGCTTGGGGCAGTTCAGTAATGAGCAGTTCTTC. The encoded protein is CASSLGQFSNEQFF.

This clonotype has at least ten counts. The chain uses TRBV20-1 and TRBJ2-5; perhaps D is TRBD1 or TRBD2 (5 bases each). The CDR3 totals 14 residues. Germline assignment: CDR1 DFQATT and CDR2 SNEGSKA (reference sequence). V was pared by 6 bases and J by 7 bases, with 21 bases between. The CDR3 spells CSAEYPGTGGTQYF. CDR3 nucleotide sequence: TGCAGTGCAGAATACCCCGGGACCGGAGGGACCCAGTACTTC.

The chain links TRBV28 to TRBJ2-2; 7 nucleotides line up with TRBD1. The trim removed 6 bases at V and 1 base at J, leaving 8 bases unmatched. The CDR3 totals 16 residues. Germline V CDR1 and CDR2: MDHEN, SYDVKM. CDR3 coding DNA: TGTGCCAGCAGCCCCGGACAGGCGGGGAACACCGGGGAGCTGTTTTTT. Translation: CASSPGQAGNTGELFF.